The TCR beta chain described here comes from a study of neurological immune-mediated disorders. This clonotype was picked up many times. V was pared by 0 bases and J by 5 bases, with 5 bases between. Germline CDR1 SGHDT, CDR2 YYEEEE. This CDR3 comprises 12 residues. MiXCR was run by TCRdb on the 5' RACE reads, yielding one entry per CDR3 protein. The sample has fewer than 20,000 distinct CDR3 sequences; around 9.7% are singletons. The receptor was isolated from a man over 45 in good health. Sample: CD8+ T cells from blood. V gene TRBV5-6 combines with J gene TRBJ1-2; no definite D call. The CDR3 DNA follows: TGTGCCAGCAGCTTGGATATGTATGGCTACACCTTC. Residues: CASSLDMYGYTF.